This TCR beta chain was documented in a study of T cell clonotyping in hematopoietic cell transplantation. For the study at large: Cytoreduction preceded collection of pretransplant recipient samples.

V was pared by 8 bases and J by 4 bases, with 6 bases of the junction left unmatched. CDR3 length equals 13 residues. The germline V gene encodes CDR1 LNHDA and CDR2 SQIVND (reference sequence). Measured with immunoSEQ multiplex PCR; TCRdb has only the in-frame clones, and not every one. The sample records 46,000 or so clones, 85% to 90% being singletons. Specified time point: recipient sample about 28 days before transplant, after cytoreduction. The starting material was peripheral blood mononuclear cells, obtained before stem cell transplant. The chain combines TRBV19 with TRBJ1-1, with 8 bases matching TRBD1. This receptor was obtained from a man aged 55 to 70 with biphenotypic leukemia. Some clones in this sample may be carry-over from other donors' samples. CDR3 bases: TGTGCCAGTCGACAGGGGAGCGGCACTGAAGCTTTCTTT. Amino acids: CASRQGSGTEAFF.